This T cell receptor beta chain derives from a study of T cell responses to AZD1222 COVID-19 vaccine. Study-level results: Sampled repertoires all dated from after the peak T cell response. Breadth and depth of Spike-specific TCRs rose after two AZD1222 doses.

The germline gives CDR1 LGHDT, CDR2 YNNKEL (reference sequence). The CDR3 spans 15 residues. The germline V and J ends were trimmed by 1 base and 2 bases, with 8 bases remaining between them. In the case of this clone: Its specificity is unknown.

Method: immunoSEQ multiplex PCR; TCRdb's copy keeps in-frame clones and lacks some. The table records some 150,000 clones, 85% to 90% of them present only once. The chain has TRBV3-1 (or the pseudogene TRBV3-2) and TRBJ1-4; D is unresolved. The sample was peripheral blood, taken on day 0 of AZD1222 vaccination. This sequence originates from an adult in good health. In DNA, the CDR3 is TGTGCCAGCAGCCAAGGTGAATGGACTAATGAAAAACTGTTTTTT. This codes for CASSQGEWTNEKLFF.